The T cell receptor beta chain under discussion was sequenced for a study of regulatory T cells in long-lasting Graves disease. This clonotype was observed many times. To make TCR beta libraries, researchers used iRepertoire HTBI primers and Arm-PCR of CDR3 regions. TCRdb recomputed calls from the multiplex PCR reads with MiXCR, one row per CDR3 protein. The sample consists of 400,000 to 500,000 distinct CDR3 sequences, over 20% of them appearing once. The time point was: persistent/refractory GD, antithyroid drugs over 5 years with positive TRAb. RNA from PBMCs was the source of the TCR library. This sample comprised peripheral blood mononuclear cells (PBMCs), obtained when the disease was refractory, from a patient treated with antithyroid drugs. This sequence was found in a female donor with Graves disease.

The CDR3 reads CATRVEGMNTEAFF. CDR3 in DNA: TGTGCCACGAGGGTGGAGGGAATGAACACTGAAGCTTTCTTT. The chain has TRBV2 and TRBJ1-1; D unresolved. V lost 10 bases and J lost 0, with 15 bases in between. The CDR3 is made up of 14 amino acids. CDR1 and CDR2 from the germline V gene are SNHLY and FYNNEI.